This T cell receptor (beta chain) appears in the sequencing data of a study of blood T cell repertoires in COVID-19 (dated by TCRdb to 2019 to 2021). For context, the study as a whole: Samples covering the acute and convalescent phases of COVID-19 were provided by collaborators in the United States, Italy and Spain. The material from the prospective study consisted of cDNA or gDNA derived from T cells, B-cell-depleted T cells, or PBMCs. Deeply sampled blood TCRbeta repertoires from subjects exposed to, actively infected with, or recovered from COVID-19 were included in the dataset. The samples were drawn from two sources: the first 160 participants of the ongoing ImmuneRACE study, and fewer than 1,500 subjects contributed by 6 global collaborators. The sample metadata nearly always contained a de-identified subject ID, COVID-19 status, age in years and sex. HLA class I and class II types, where available, came from metadata supplied by the sample provider rather than from assay-based typing. The repertoires were released in a freely available public database meant as a resource for research on the immune response to SARS-CoV-2.

Spanning cysteine to phenylalanine, the CDR3 consists of 17 amino acids. Only the CDR3 portion is preserved as DNA: 51 bases, with reading frame beginning at the first base. Here V drops 4 bases and J drops 2 bases, and the junction holds 9 bases not matched to any gene. The CDR1 and CDR2 encoded by the germline V gene are SGDLS and YYNGEE. Whole blood was collected in K2EDTA tubes by collaborating institutions according to the institutions' own protocols. For TCRbeta analysis, collaborator samples were shipped as frozen whole blood, as isolated PBMCs, or as DNA extracted from either sample type. TCRbeta CDR3 regions were amplified from genomic DNA using the immunoSEQ Assay, a bias-controlled multiplex PCR. As for how the authors treated the data: Nucleated cell counts per sample were estimated from amplification of reference gene primers within the assay. To quantify the absolute abundance of each unique TCRbeta CDR3 rearrangement, sequence reads were collapsed and filtered. For each sample, productive Simpson clonality was calculated as the square root of Simpson's diversity index across productive rearrangements. In TCRdb, the immuneACCESS table is reduced to in-frame sequences with V and J assigned. These tables do not hold every clone; where another copy was compared, an unresolved V gene accounts for under half, and the others remain unexplained. From that table come the V and J calls and clone size; the DNA was used to work out D and trimming. The sample table holds around 110,000 clones, of which about nine tenths were seen once. The ten largest clones take up roughly 2% of the sample.

Concerning this clone itself: Its binding antigen is unknown. The sample holds no much larger clone one base away, and base qualities are not on file.

General study outcomes and caveats: The quantity of clinical and demographic metadata differed by source and by participant and was supplied without curation.

The sample taken for sequencing was peripheral blood. The receptor's source is a human donor with active COVID-19. The donor label of this sample is uncertain. The V and J segments used are TRBV9 and TRBJ1-6; TRBD1 fits 7 bases in the junction. The CDR3 reads CASSPRGDRPYNSPLHF. The DNA sequence follows: TGTGCCAGCAGCCCTCGTGGGGACAGACCCTATAATTCACCCCTCCACTTT.